This is a list of T cell receptor beta chains from one sample in a study of shared clonotypes between healthy human individuals. Some clones are missing from TCRdb's copy, which holds only in-frame ones; the method was immunoSEQ multiplex PCR. The sample includes hundreds of thousands of clones, roughly 77% of them seen just once. Source material: PBMCs. Source of these receptors: a woman aged 40 to 50 in good health. Some clones in this sample may be carry-over from other donors' samples. CDR3s leave out the opening cysteine and the closing phenylalanine or tryptophan. The D gene is left open where the match is weak.

d_call,v_call,j_call,cdr3_aa
-,TRBV11-2,TRBJ2-1,ASSKDSSSYNEQF
-,TRBV5-4,TRBJ2-7,ASSPERPRTSEEQY
-,TRBV5-1,TRBJ2-6,ASSPQGSSGANVLT
-,TRBV6-6,TRBJ1-5,ASSYEGVKNQPQH
-,TRBV29-1,TRBJ2-7,SVEGVTGTAYEQY
TRBD1,TRBV29-1,TRBJ2-2,SVDGQGAGELF
TRBD2,TRBV7-7,-,ASSLAAGGYYEQY
-,TRBV6-1,TRBJ2-1,ASSVVNPSYNEQF
TRBD2,TRBV5-1,TRBJ2-1,ASSLLAGSYNEQF
TRBD2,TRBV5-1,TRBJ2-1,ASSLEGLGGYNEQF
-,TRBV18,TRBJ2-5,ASSPQETQY
-,TRBV6-5,TRBJ2-7,ASSPGGGGMYEQY
TRBD2,TRBV30,TRBJ2-5,ALGAASGRQETQY
-,TRBV7-6,TRBJ2-7,ASSPGDLYEQY
-,TRBV4-1,TRBJ2-5,ASSQETGFTQETQY
-,TRBV11-2,TRBJ2-1,ASSLDTVNEQF
-,TRBV10-1,TRBJ2-4,ASRPDIQIPGVRAKNIQY